Following are 16 T cell receptor beta chains from one sample sequenced in a study of human T cells and chemical hapten exposure. TCRdb reprocessed the RACE reads via MiXCR and lists one record per CDR3 protein. The sample includes 85,000 to 120,000 distinct CDR3 sequences, 9.5% to 15% of them seen just once. Time point: pre-sensitization, week 0. Treatment given: therapeutic diphenylcyclopropenone sensitization with weekly scalp DPC. The input for sequencing was whole blood, taken in connection with sensitization to the hapten diphenylcyclopropenone (DPC). The receptors come from a woman aged 45-65 years with alopecia areata. Some clones in this sample may be carry-over from other donors' samples.

The rearrangement links TRBV7-2 to TRBJ2-4; D is perhaps TRBD1 or TRBD2 (5 bases each). The CDR3 spans 14 residues. Germline V lookup: CDR1 SGHTA, CDR2 FQGNSA. V lost 1 base, J lost 3 bases, and 7 bases lay in between. CDR3 amino acids: CASSLGDGKNIQYF. The CDR3, as DNA: TGTGCCAGCAGCTTAGGGGACGGCAAAAACATTCAGTACTTC.

This chain joins TRBV19 and TRBJ2-1, with 9 bases aligning to TRBD2. This CDR3 has 16 residues. The germline V gene has CDR1 LNHDA and CDR2 SQIVND (reference sequence). The CDR3 DNA reads TGTGCTATTGAAGAAAGTAGCGGGGGCCGCTACAATGAGCAGTTCTTC. It encodes CAIEESSGGRYNEQFF.

The sample holds a few counts of this clonotype. V is TRBV10-3 and J is TRBJ2-5, with D perhaps TRBD1 (7 bases). Per the germline V gene, CDR1 is ENHRY and CDR2 is SYGVKD. Between the trimmed V and J ends, which lost 10 bases and 2 bases, there was a span of 17 bases. This CDR3 contains 14 residues. CDR3 DNA sequence: TGTGCCACAGGCTTCGCGGGACAGCAAGAGACCCAGTACTTC. It is translated as CATGFAGQQETQYF.

This clonotype was observed many times. The chain carries TRBV3-1 and TRBJ2-3, with D maybe TRBD2 (5 bases). Germline V lookup: CDR1 LGHDT, CDR2 YNNKEL (reference sequence). The CDR3 sequence is 14 residues long. V was clipped by 6 bases and J by 1 base, with 11 bases between them. DNA for the CDR3: TGTGCCAGCAGGCCGGGGTCCCGCACAGATACGCAGTATTTT. This sequence encodes CASRPGSRTDTQYF.

This clonotype was picked up a small number of times. The chain couples TRBV7-9 to TRBJ2-1; the D gene is possibly TRBD2 (6 bases). The germline gives CDR1 SEHNR, CDR2 FQNEAQ (reference sequence). The CDR3 is 13 residues long. The V end was cut by 4 bases, the J end by 5 bases, with 9 bases between. The CDR3 loop reads CASSSWGDNEQFF. The CDR3 DNA reads as TGTGCCAGCAGCTCGTGGGGGGACAATGAGCAGTTCTTC. Based on the CDR3 plus reference TRBV7-9 and TRBJ2-1, the full variable domain is DTGVSQNPRHKITKRGQNVTFRCDPISEHNRLYWYRQTLGQGPEFLTYFQNEAQLEKSRLLSDRFSAERPKGSFSTLEIQRTEQGDSAMYLCASSSWGDNEQFFGPGTRLTVL.

The CDR3 reads CASSLAGTVETQYF. In DNA, the CDR3 is TGTGCCAGCAGCTTAGCGGGGACGGTAGAGACCCAGTACTTC. The chain is built from TRBV7-6 and TRBJ2-5; D possibly matches TRBD1 or TRBD2 (5 bases each). V was pared by 0 bases and J by 4 bases, with 9 bases between. The CDR3 extends over 14 amino acids. CDR1 and CDR2 from the germline V gene are SGHVS and FNYEAQ.

This chain's CDR3 is CASSLIVVRDRVPEQYF. As DNA, the CDR3 is TGCGCCAGCAGCTTGATAGTTGTACGGGACAGGGTCCCAGAGCAGTACTTC. The V gene is TRBV5-1, the J gene TRBJ2-7, with 9 bases that match TRBD1. The junction had 15 bases not matched to a gene; V was cut back by 1 base and J by 7 bases. This CDR3 has 17 amino acids. Germline V CDR1 and CDR2: SGHRS, YFSETQ.

This clonotype was found many times. The rearrangement links TRBV12-3 or TRBV12-4 to TRBJ2-7, with D possibly TRBD1 on 5 matching bases. V was pared by 6 bases and J by 6 bases, with 9 bases between. The CDR3 consists of 11 residues. CDR3 in DNA: TGTGCCAGCAGAACAGGAGTCGAGCAGTACTTC. This translates into CASRTGVEQYF.

This clonotype was picked up many times. The chain employs TRBV11-2 and TRBJ2-7, with 7 bases identical to TRBD1. Germline CDR1 and CDR2: SGHAT and FQNNGV. With 5 bases clipped from V and 2 bases from J, the junction kept 3 bases outside the gene matches. The CDR3 length is 13 residues. The chain's CDR3 is CASSHGQAYEQYF. The DNA of the CDR3 is TGTGCCAGCAGCCACGGACAGGCCTACGAGCAGTACTTC.

The chain has TRBV28 and TRBJ1-3; the D is unclear. Trimming pared 6 bases from V and 1 base from J, leaving 13 bases between. This CDR3 contains 15 residues. Germline assignment: CDR1 MDHEN and CDR2 SYDVKM. The CDR3 loop is CASSRPEESGNTIYF. CDR3 DNA sequence: TGTGCCAGCAGCCGTCCCGAGGAATCTGGAAACACCATATATTTT.

The table lists this clonotype with a few counts. The rearrangement joins TRBV14 to TRBJ2-5; no firm D call. The V and J ends lost 4 bases and 8 bases respectively, with 17 bases between them. Germline CDR1 SGHDN, CDR2 FVKESK. The CDR3 length is 14 residues. CDR3 residues: CASSPLMKSSTQYF. DNA of the CDR3: TGTGCCAGCAGCCCTTTAATGAAGTCTTCAACCCAGTACTTC.

The V call is TRBV7-9, the J call TRBJ1-3, with 7 bases that match TRBD1. J gave up 0 bases and V 5 bases, and 7 bases lay outside the gene matches. CDR3 length: 16 residues. Germline loops: CDR1 SEHNR, CDR2 FQNEAQ (reference sequence). Written as DNA, the CDR3 is TGTGCCAGCAGCCGCTCGGACAGGAGCTCTGGAAACACCATATATTTT. Its protein product is CASSRSDRSSGNTIYF. Looking up the rest from reference TRBV7-9 and TRBJ1-3 gives the full variable domain: DTGVSQNPRHKITKRGQNVTFRCDPISEHNRLYWYRQTLGQGPEFLTYFQNEAQLEKSRLLSDRFSAERPKGSFSTLEIQRTEQGDSAMYLCASSRSDRSSGNTIYFGEGSWLTVV.

The rearrangement links TRBV6-1 to TRBJ2-5; D might be TRBD2 (6 bases). The germline V and J ends were trimmed by 6 bases and 7 bases, with 9 bases remaining between them. CDR1 is MNHNS and CDR2 is SASEGT in the germline V gene. The length of the CDR3 is 11 residues. The chain's CDR3 is CASSPRGTQYF. As DNA, the CDR3 is TGTGCCAGCAGCCCGCGGGGGACCCAGTACTTC.

This clonotype has at least ten counts. This rearrangement joins TRBV20-1 to TRBJ2-3; TRBD2 might be the D (6 bases). From germline, CDR1 is DFQATT and CDR2 SNEGSKA (reference sequence). The CDR3 loop spans 13 amino acids. CDR3 DNA: TGCACCACTTCCCCGGGCGGGGTGAATACGCAGTATTTT. This sequence encodes CTTSPGGVNTQYF.

This clonotype occurred a few times. This chain joins TRBV2 and TRBJ2-7; 13 bases align to TRBD2. With 10 bases clipped from V and 3 bases from J, the junction kept 21 bases outside the gene matches. CDR1 is SNHLY and CDR2 is FYNNEI in the germline V gene. This CDR3 spans 19 amino acids. CDR3 bases: TGTGCCATCTCTAAGCCCGGACTAGCGGGAGTTGCGGACCTCTACGAGCAGTACTTC. Protein product: CAISKPGLAGVADLYEQYF.

This rearrangement joins TRBV2 to TRBJ2-3, with D uncertain. This CDR3 has 22 residues. Germline values: CDR1 SNHLY, CDR2 FYNNEI. Trimming left V 7 bases short and J 1 base short, with 36 bases between. The CDR3 loop reads CASTPPRAHKSIAPYGTDTQYF. CDR3 sequence (DNA): TGTGCCAGCACCCCACCCCGAGCCCACAAGAGTATAGCCCCGTACGGCACAGATACGCAGTATTTT.